This T cell receptor (beta chain) was identified in a study of T cell repertoires in cytomegalovirus infection. Study at large: The authors relied on CMV epitopes, both recently identified HLA-C-restricted and well-studied HLA-B-restricted. Both CMV infection and a matching HLA type were indicated by public TCR beta signatures.

To note about this clonotype: Its antigen remains unidentified.

The CDR3 sequence is 15 residues long. The ends were cut back, 5 bases at V and 1 base at J, with 14 bases in the middle. Germline V gene data show CDR1 as LNHDA and CDR2 as SQIVND (reference sequence). TCRdb reprocessed the reads via MiXCR and lists one record per CDR3 protein. Of around 900,000 distinct CDR3 sequences in the sample, roughly 31% were seen once. General study findings and limits: Cumulative frequency (of public TCR beta family members) identified carriers of CMV plus the relevant HLA. Predominance within the ex vivo response was attributable to HLA-C-restricted CMV-specific TCR beta clonotypes.

The sample in question was cultured CD8+ T cells from PBMCs, obtained from culture after CMV antigen stimulation. The receptor's source is a human donor in good health (CMV status not recorded). Some clones in this sample may be carry-over from other donors' samples. The chain joins TRBV19 to TRBJ1-2; tentative D call: TRBD1 (6 bases). CDR3 coding DNA: TGTGCCAGTAGTGCGACAGCAGGGGTTAACTATGGCTACACCTTC. As protein: CASSATAGVNYGYTF.